This T cell receptor beta chain came from a study of blood T cell repertoires in COVID-19 (TCRdb year 2020). For the study in its entirety: Samples covering the acute and convalescent phases of COVID-19 were provided by collaborators in the United States, Italy and Spain. The material from the prospective study consisted of cDNA or gDNA derived from T cells, B-cell-depleted T cells, or PBMCs. Deeply sampled blood TCRbeta repertoires from subjects exposed to, actively infected with, or recovered from COVID-19 were included in the dataset. The repertoires were released in a freely available public database meant as a resource for research on the immune response to SARS-CoV-2. Samples came from the ongoing ImmuneRACE study (first 160 participants) plus 1,254 subjects from 6 global collaborators. A de-identified subject ID, COVID-19 status, age in years and sex were almost always included in the sample metadata. HLA class I and class II types, where available, came from metadata supplied by the sample provider rather than from assay-based typing.

TCRbeta CDR3 regions were amplified from genomic DNA using the immunoSEQ Assay, a bias-controlled multiplex PCR. On the study's bioinformatics: The number of nucleated cells in each sample was estimated by amplification of reference gene primers within the assay. To quantify the absolute abundance of each unique TCRbeta CDR3 rearrangement, sequence reads were collapsed and filtered. For each sample, productive Simpson clonality was calculated by taking the square root of Simpson's diversity index across productive rearrangements. This immuneACCESS table, as held by TCRdb, lists in-frame sequences with V and J called but not all clones. Of the missing ones, under half trace to an unresolved V gene in checked studies; the others have no known cause. D and trimming were read from the DNA, whereas the V and J calls and clone size are those reported in that table. The sample profile shows 65,000 to 75,000 clones; about 80% of them were found once. Roughly 43% of the sample belongs to the ten largest clones.

Whole blood was collected in K2EDTA tubes by collaborating institutions according to the institutions' own protocols. For TCRbeta analysis, collaborators shipped samples in one of three forms: frozen whole blood, isolated PBMCs, or DNA extracted from either of those sample types. Summary of the overall study and its limitations: The quantity of clinical and demographic metadata differed by source and by participant and was supplied without curation.

A remark on this clone: Its antigen remains undetermined. Base qualities were left out, and no much larger clone turns up one base away.

Specimen: peripheral blood. The sequence was obtained from a man older than 75 with acute or convalescent COVID-19.

DNA sequence: TGTGCCAGCAGTTTGGGACTAGCGGGAGTGACGCGGACCGGGGAGCTGTTTTTT. It is translated as CASSLGLAGVTRTGELFF. Rearrangement joined TRBV6-2 or TRBV6-3 to TRBJ2-2, with 14 middle bases fitting TRBD2. V trim: 4 bases; J trim: 5 bases; unmatched bases: 9. The CDR3 covers 18 residues, taking in both the cysteine and the phenylalanine. The read is trimmed to its CDR3 DNA, 54 bases read in frame from base 1. Reading the germline V gene gives CDR1 MNHEY and CDR2 SVGEGT.